Below are 31 T cell receptor beta chains sequenced from a single sample in a study of a mutant IDH1 vaccine in newly diagnosed glioma. The data were produced by immunoSEQ multiplex PCR, yet TCRdb's version contains in-frame clones alone and is incomplete. Of 40,000 to 45,000 clones listed, about 83% are singletons. This sample's time point: week 35, safety follow-up. Vaccination comprised doses that each held 300 ug of mutant IDH1 20-mer peptide, plus topical imiquimod. Their recognized antigens are unknown. Material: PBMCs, obtained from a glioma patient whose treatment included an IDH1 peptide vaccine. The origin of the receptors is a woman between 50 and 59 years old with glioma.

The V and J genes are TRBV10-3 and TRBJ1-5, with a weak D call TRBD1 (6 bases). Germline V gives CDR1 ENHRY, CDR2 SYGVKD. V was clipped by 3 bases and J by 5 bases, with 14 bases between them. There are 15 residues in the CDR3. CDR3 protein: CAISDGWGAYQPQHF. The CDR3 nucleotides read TGTGCCATCAGTGATGGATGGGGGGCATATCAGCCCCAGCATTTT.

V gene TRBV2 combines with J gene TRBJ1-2, with TRBD1 matching 9 bases. Germline V lookup: CDR1 SNHLY, CDR2 FYNNEI. V lost 3 bases, J lost 6 bases, and 2 bases stayed unmatched. The CDR3 runs 13 residues. This chain's CDR3 is CASSDRQGDGYTF. DNA for the CDR3: TGTGCCAGCAGTGATCGACAGGGGGATGGCTACACCTTC. Looking up the rest from reference TRBV2 and TRBJ1-2 gives the full variable domain: EPEVTQTPSHQVTQMGQEVILRCVPISNHLYFYWYRQILGQKVEFLVSFYNNEISEKSEIFDDQFSVERPDGSNFTLKIRSTKLEDSAMYFCASSDRQGDGYTFGSGTRLTVV.

This rearrangement joins TRBV10-3 to TRBJ1-5; D is uncertain. Trimming removed 10 bases from V and 0 bases from J, with 13 bases in between. Germline V gives CDR1 ENHRY, CDR2 SYGVKD. CDR3 length: 14 amino acids. The CDR3 is CATTDGNSNQPQHF. In DNA, the CDR3 is TGTGCCACAACGGACGGAAATAGCAATCAGCCCCAGCATTTT.

The chain is built from TRBV5-1 and TRBJ1-2, with D perhaps TRBD1 (5 bases). From germline, CDR1 is SGHRS and CDR2 YFSETQ. V dropped 0 bases and J dropped 5 bases, with 11 bases sitting between them. This CDR3 contains 14 residues. As DNA, the CDR3 is TGCGCCAGCAGCTTGGAGGGGTCGTATTATGGCTACACCTTC. Its translation is CASSLEGSYYGYTF.

DNA of the CDR3: TGCGCCAGCAGCTTGGGGGGGGCCTATGGCTACACCTTC. Translation gives CASSLGGAYGYTF. The V gene is TRBV5-1, the J gene TRBJ1-2; TRBD1 is a possible D gene (6 bases). The CDR3 has 13 amino acids. V shed 0 bases and J shed 4 bases, with 7 bases lying between them. Per germline, CDR1 SGHRS and CDR2 YFSETQ.

V gene TRBV4-2 combines with J gene TRBJ2-7, with D perhaps matching TRBD1 or TRBD2 (5 bases each). CDR1 and CDR2 (germline): LGHNA, YNFKEQ. Trimming removed 4 bases at V and 0 bases at J, with 10 bases between. The CDR3 contains 14 residues. The CDR3 DNA follows: TGTGCCAGCAGCCCCCGGGACCGCTCCTACGAGCAGTACTTC. Its translation is CASSPRDRSYEQYF.

This clone was seen a single time. This chain connects TRBV19 to TRBJ2-3, with D perhaps given as TRBD1 or TRBD2 (5 bases each). The CDR3 covers 15 residues. The germline V gene encodes CDR1 LNHDA and CDR2 SQIVND (reference sequence). V dropped 1 base and J dropped 4 bases, with 12 bases sitting between them. The DNA for the CDR3 is TGTGCCAGTAGTATAGTTCCCAGGGACGCAGATACGCAGTATTTT. It codes for CASSIVPRDADTQYF.

J is TRBJ1-3 and V is TRBV19; TRBD1 matches at 9 bases. The CDR3 spans 16 residues. Germline V gene sequence: CDR1 LNHDA, CDR2 SQIVND (reference sequence). The V segment lost 6 bases and the J segment 0 bases; nucleotides outside the gene matches: 6. CDR3 sequence: CASRPPGQGSGNTIYF. CDR3 nucleotides: TGTGCCAGTAGACCGCCGGGACAGGGCTCTGGAAACACCATATATTTT.

The chain uses TRBV7-9 and TRBJ2-5; no firm D call. With 3 bases removed from V and 6 bases from J, the gap between germline ends came to 11 bases. Per the germline V gene, CDR1 is SEHNR and CDR2 is FQNEAQ (reference sequence). The CDR3 extends over 13 amino acids. The CDR3 nucleotides read TGTGCCAGCAGCTTGCCTCCAGAGCAGACCCAGTACTTC. It translates to CASSLPPEQTQYF.

The rearrangement joins TRBV19 to TRBJ1-6; D unresolved. CDR1 is LNHDA, CDR2 SQIVND, per germline (reference sequence). The V gene lost 6 bases and the J gene lost 2 bases, with 11 bases spanning the gap. The CDR3 loop spans 15 amino acids. The CDR3 reads CASSPVFTYNSPLHF. CDR3 DNA: TGTGCCAGTAGCCCCGTTTTCACCTATAATTCACCCCTCCACTTT.

The rearrangement uses TRBV5-1 and TRBJ2-7; 8 bases are a match to TRBD1. The CDR3 runs to 16 residues. Germline CDR1 reads SGHRS; CDR2 reads YFSETQ. V dropped 0 bases and J dropped 2; count of bases not matched to a gene: 7. CDR3 nucleotides: TGCGCCAGCAGCTTGGATGAGGACAGGGTAACCTACGAGCAGTACTTC. It codes for CASSLDEDRVTYEQYF.

This chain links TRBV27 with TRBJ2-5, with 7 nucleotides matching TRBD1. J lost 0 bases, V lost 3 bases, and 4 bases had no gene match. The germline gives CDR1 MNHEY, CDR2 SMNVEV (reference sequence). The CDR3 spans 15 residues. In DNA form, the CDR3 reads TGTGCCAGCAGTTTCTCCGGACAGGACCAAGAGACCCAGTACTTC. It specifies CASSFSGQDQETQYF.

CDR3 amino acids: CASSYGGEGTYEQYF. Here the CDR3 DNA reads TGTGCCAGCAGTTATGGGGGCGAGGGCACCTACGAGCAGTACTTC. The V gene is TRBV6-5, the J gene TRBJ2-7; D possibly corresponds to TRBD1 (6 bases). In germline, CDR1 is MNHEY, CDR2 SVGAGI. With 3 bases removed from V and 2 bases from J, the gap between germline ends came to 14 bases. The CDR3 is 15 amino acids.

The chain has TRBV5-1 and TRBJ1-5; D not resolved. V lost 0 bases, J lost 2 bases, and 6 bases lay in between. The CDR3 runs to 14 residues. The germline V gene encodes CDR1 SGHRS and CDR2 YFSETQ. CDR3 protein: CASSLGDGNQPQHF. The CDR3, as DNA: TGCGCCAGCAGCTTGGGGGATGGCAATCAGCCCCAGCATTTT.

V usage is TRBV5-6 and J usage is TRBJ1-1; D might be TRBD1 (5 bases). CDR3 length equals 15 residues. Trimming took 2 bases from V and 1 from J, leaving 12 bases between them. Germline values: CDR1 SGHDT, CDR2 YYEEEE. The CDR3 spells CASSFPTGGNTEAFF. The CDR3 DNA reads TGTGCCAGCAGCTTCCCAACCGGGGGGAACACTGAAGCTTTCTTT.

This rearrangement joins TRBV2 to TRBJ1-3; possible D gene TRBD1, 6 bases. Trimming removed 4 bases from V and 0 bases from J, with 10 bases in between. This CDR3 spans 15 amino acids. Germline CDR1 is SNHLY and CDR2 is FYNNEI. CDR3 nucleotides: TGTGCCAGCAGTGGACAGGCCCACTCTGGAAACACCATATATTTT. Amino acids: CASSGQAHSGNTIYF.

V and J are TRBV20-1 and TRBJ2-5; TRBD2 matches at 11 bases. V lost 6 bases and J lost 11; bases outside the gene matches: 5. The length of the CDR3 is 11 residues. Germline V CDR1 and CDR2: DFQATT, SNEGSKA (reference sequence). CDR3 sequence: CSASLAGGQYF. In DNA, the CDR3 is TGCAGTGCGTCTCTAGCGGGGGGTCAGTACTTC.

J is TRBJ2-3 and V is TRBV10-3; no definite D call. The germline V gene has CDR1 ENHRY and CDR2 SYGVKD. With 4 bases removed from V and 1 base from J, the gap between germline ends came to 12 bases. The CDR3 length is 15 residues. The CDR3 DNA is TGTGCCATCAGTGGTGGTCAGATCGGCACAGATACGCAGTATTTT. It codes for CAISGGQIGTDTQYF.

This clone has a single count. V is TRBV19 and J is TRBJ2-5, with D unclear. The V and J ends lost 5 bases and 5 bases respectively, with 9 bases between them. CDR1 and CDR2 (germline): LNHDA, SQIVND (reference sequence). The CDR3 totals 12 residues. The CDR3 spells CASSSKGETQYF. The CDR3 DNA sequence: TGTGCCAGTAGTTCCAAAGGGGAGACCCAGTACTTC.

This rearrangement joins TRBV10-1 to TRBJ1-5, with 9 bases lining up with TRBD1. This CDR3 is 13 amino acids long. Germline CDR1 is WNHNN and CDR2 is SYGVQD (reference sequence). V dropped 5 bases and J dropped 9; count of bases not matched to a gene: 5. CDR3 nucleotides: TGCGCCAGCAGTCCGGGACAGGGATTGCCCCAGCATTTT. It specifies CASSPGQGLPQHF.

This clone came up a few times. The chain has TRBV28 and TRBJ1-4; a weak D match, TRBD1 (5 bases). CDR3 size: 13 residues. The V end was cut by 6 bases, the J end by 4 bases, with 9 bases between. Germline V gives CDR1 MDHEN, CDR2 SYDVKM. In nucleotides, the CDR3 is TGTGCCAGCAGGGGGGACGGTAATGAAAAACTGTTTTTT. Amino acids: CASRGDGNEKLFF.

This chain links TRBV5-1 with TRBJ2-5; D remains unclear. The CDR3 runs 14 residues. V was pared by 4 bases and J by 1 base, with 11 bases between. Germline V gene lookup returns CDR1 SGHRS and CDR2 YFSETQ. For the CDR3, the DNA is TGCGCCAGCAGCGCCTCCCCATCCCAAGAGACCCAGTACTTC. Amino acid sequence: CASSASPSQETQYF.

The chain is built from TRBV4-1 and TRBJ2-7, with D unclear. CDR1 MGHRA and CDR2 YSYEKL come from the germline V gene. V gave up 4 bases and J gave up 2 bases, with 9 bases separating them. CDR3 size: 13 residues. Written as DNA, the CDR3 is TGCGCCAGCAGCCTTTCAGATACCTACGAGCAGTACTTC. This translates into CASSLSDTYEQYF.

V and J are TRBV6-1 and TRBJ2-7; 7 bases are a match to TRBD1. V was pared by 9 bases and J by 2 bases, with 7 bases of the junction left unmatched. Germline loops: CDR1 MNHNS, CDR2 SASEGT. This CDR3 comprises 13 residues. The chain's CDR3 is CASRQGTTYEQYF. The CDR3 nucleotides read TGTGCCAGTAGACAGGGTACTACCTACGAGCAGTACTTC.

CDR3 amino acids: CASGVLGTDTQYF. The CDR3 DNA follows: TGTGCCAGCGGGGTCCTAGGCACAGATACGCAGTATTTT. The V and J genes are TRBV6-1 and TRBJ2-3; no reliable D call. The CDR3 totals 13 residues. The germline V gene has CDR1 MNHNS and CDR2 SASEGT. V gave up 8 bases and J gave up 1 base, with 10 bases separating them.

The CDR3 loop reads CASSLVSRERETQYF. CDR3 coding DNA: TGTGCCAGCAGCTTAGTCAGTCGGGAGCGTGAGACCCAGTACTTC. The J gene is TRBJ2-5, the V gene TRBV7-8; D perhaps matches TRBD2 (6 bases). Trimming pared 1 base from V and 5 bases from J, leaving 14 bases between. Germline CDR1 SGHVS, CDR2 FQNEAQ. The CDR3 is made up of 15 amino acids.

This clone was detected a few times. The V call is TRBV29-1, the J call TRBJ1-1, with 7 nucleotides matching TRBD1. The germline V gene has CDR1 SQVTM and CDR2 ANQGSEA. Trimming at V came to 8 bases and at J to 0 bases, leaving 6 bases not matched to a gene. CDR3 length: 13 residues. The CDR3 bases are TGCAGCATTACGGGACAGCTGAACACTGAAGCTTTCTTT. Amino acid sequence: CSITGQLNTEAFF.

The rearrangement joins TRBV10-2 to TRBJ1-1; D remains ambiguous. CDR1 and CDR2 (germline): WSHSY, SAAADI. The CDR3 length is 15 residues. V was cut by 6 bases and J by 4 bases, with 18 bases left in between. CDR3 DNA: TGCGCCAGCAGGGAAGGCCGTCATCGAGCCACTGAAGCTTTCTTT. Encoded protein: CASREGRHRATEAFF.

The V gene is TRBV5-5, the J gene TRBJ1-2; D is undetermined. V was shortened by 4 bases and J by 2 bases, with 9 bases between the two germline ends. The CDR3 runs 13 residues. Germline V gene sequence: CDR1 SGHKS, CDR2 YYEKEE (reference sequence). The CDR3 here is CASSEAGNYGYTF. Written as DNA, the CDR3 is TGTGCCAGCAGCGAGGCGGGCAACTATGGCTACACCTTC.

V usage is TRBV4-1 and J usage is TRBJ2-3; 12 positions match TRBD2. Germline-derived CDR1 and CDR2 are MGHRA and YSYEKL. The CDR3 runs 18 residues. Trimming at V came to 4 bases and at J to 0 bases, leaving 8 bases not matched to a gene. The CDR3 DNA reads as TGCGCCAGCAGCCTCCTTGGGCTAGCGGGGGGGAGCACAGATACGCAGTATTTT. This translates into CASSLLGLAGGSTDTQYF.

The chain recombines TRBV11-2 with TRBJ2-2; perhaps D is TRBD1 or TRBD2 (6 bases each). Germline V gene lookup returns CDR1 SGHAT and CDR2 FQNNGV. CDR3 size: 16 residues. V was trimmed by 4 bases and J by 6 bases, leaving 18 bases between them. In nucleotides, the CDR3 is TGTGCCAGCAGCTACCCCGGGGGCAGGGGTGCCGGGGAGCTGTTTTTT. Its translation: CASSYPGGRGAGELFF.